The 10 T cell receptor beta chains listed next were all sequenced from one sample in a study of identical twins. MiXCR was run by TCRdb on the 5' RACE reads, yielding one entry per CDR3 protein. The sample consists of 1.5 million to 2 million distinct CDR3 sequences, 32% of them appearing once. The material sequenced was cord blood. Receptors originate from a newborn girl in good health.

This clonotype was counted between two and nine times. The CDR3 sequence is CASSQISAYNEQFF. The CDR3 coding sequence is TGCGCCAGCAGCCAAATAAGTGCCTACAATGAGCAGTTCTTC. The chain carries TRBV4-1 and TRBJ2-1; D unresolved. The V and J ends lost 2 bases and 2 bases respectively, with 7 bases between them. The germline V gene has CDR1 MGHRA and CDR2 YSYEKL. The CDR3 covers 14 residues.

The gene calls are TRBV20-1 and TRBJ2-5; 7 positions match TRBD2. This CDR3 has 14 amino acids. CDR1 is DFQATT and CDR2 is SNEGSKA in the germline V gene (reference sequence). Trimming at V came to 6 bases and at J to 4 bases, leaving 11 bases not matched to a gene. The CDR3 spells CSAMEGGPGETQYF. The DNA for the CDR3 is TGCAGTGCAATGGAGGGAGGGCCCGGAGAGACCCAGTACTTC.

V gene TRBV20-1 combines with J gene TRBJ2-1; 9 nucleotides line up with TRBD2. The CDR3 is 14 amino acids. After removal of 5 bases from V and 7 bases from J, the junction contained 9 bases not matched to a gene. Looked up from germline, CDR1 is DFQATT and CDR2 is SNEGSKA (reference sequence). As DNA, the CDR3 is TGCAGTGCTGAAGGGACTAGCCCTTCGAATGAGCAGTTCTTC. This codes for CSAEGTSPSNEQFF.

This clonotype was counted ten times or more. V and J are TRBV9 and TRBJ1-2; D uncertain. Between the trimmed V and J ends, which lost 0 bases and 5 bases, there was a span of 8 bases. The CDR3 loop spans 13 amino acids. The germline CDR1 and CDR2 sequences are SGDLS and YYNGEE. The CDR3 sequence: CASSVDGVYGYTF. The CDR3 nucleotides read TGTGCCAGCAGCGTAGACGGGGTTTATGGCTACACCTTC.

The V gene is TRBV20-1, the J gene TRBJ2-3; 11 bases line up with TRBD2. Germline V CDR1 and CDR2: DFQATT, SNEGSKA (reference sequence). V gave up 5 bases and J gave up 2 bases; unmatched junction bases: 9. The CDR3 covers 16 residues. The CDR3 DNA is TGCAGTGCTGATCAGCCGGGACTAGCGGACACAGATACGCAGTATTTT. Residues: CSADQPGLADTDTQYF.

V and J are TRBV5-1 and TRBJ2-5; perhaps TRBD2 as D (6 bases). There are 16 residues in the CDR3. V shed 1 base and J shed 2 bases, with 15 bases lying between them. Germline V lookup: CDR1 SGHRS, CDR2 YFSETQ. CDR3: CASSLFSIAVQETQYF. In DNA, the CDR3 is TGCGCCAGCAGCTTGTTCTCTATAGCGGTGCAAGAGACCCAGTACTTC.

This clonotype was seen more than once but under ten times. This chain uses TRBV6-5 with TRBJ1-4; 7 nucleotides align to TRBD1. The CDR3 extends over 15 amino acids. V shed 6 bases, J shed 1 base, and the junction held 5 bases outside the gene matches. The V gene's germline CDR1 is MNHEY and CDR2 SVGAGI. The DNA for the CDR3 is TGTGCCAGCAGGTCCCGGGACAGAACTAATGAAAAACTGTTTTTT. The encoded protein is CASRSRDRTNEKLFF.

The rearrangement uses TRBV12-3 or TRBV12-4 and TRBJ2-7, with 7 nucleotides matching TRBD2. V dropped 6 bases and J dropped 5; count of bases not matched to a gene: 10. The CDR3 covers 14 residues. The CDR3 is CASSLRRGDHEQYF. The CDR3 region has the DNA TGTGCCAGCAGCCTAAGACGGGGGGACCACGAGCAGTACTTC.

The CDR3 reads CASSPFPGGSYEQYF. In nucleotides, the CDR3 is TGTGCCAGCAGCCCCTTTCCGGGAGGGAGCTACGAGCAGTACTTC. V gene TRBV3-1 combines with J gene TRBJ2-4; TRBD2 agrees at 8 bases. The J call is in doubt because the DNA end fits TRBJ2-7 better. This CDR3 is 15 amino acids long. Germline lookup yields CDR1 LGHDT and CDR2 YNNKEL (reference sequence).

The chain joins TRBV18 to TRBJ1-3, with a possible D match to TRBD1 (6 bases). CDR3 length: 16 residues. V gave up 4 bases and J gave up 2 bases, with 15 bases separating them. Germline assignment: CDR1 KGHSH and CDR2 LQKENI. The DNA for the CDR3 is TGTGCCAGCTCACTTGGTGACAGGATCCCTGGAAACACCATATATTTT. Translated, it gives CASSLGDRIPGNTIYF. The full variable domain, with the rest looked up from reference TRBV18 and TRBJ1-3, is NAGVMQNPRHLVRRRGQEARLRCSPMKGHSHVYWYRQLPEEGLKFMVYLQKENIIDESGMPKERFSAEFPKEGPSILRIQQVVRGDSAAYFCASSLGDRIPGNTIYFGEGSWLTVV.